This TCR beta chain was recovered during a study of technical replicates of blood from a handful of donors. With V trimmed by 5 bases and J by 5 bases, 2 bases remained unmatched. The CDR3 runs 13 residues. CDR1 LNHDA and CDR2 SQIVND come from the germline V gene (reference sequence). Only in-frame clones appear in the TCRdb table, and some are missing; sequencing was by immunoSEQ multiplex PCR. The sample records over 85,000 clones, approximately 96% being singletons. V gene TRBV19 combines with J gene TRBJ2-5; 10 bases are shared with TRBD1. The sequence was collected from a human donor in good health. Sequenced input: T cells isolated from PBMCs. Here the CDR3 DNA reads TGTGCCAGTAGTTCGGGACAGGGGGAGACCCAGTACTTC. This translates into CASSSGQGETQYF.